This T cell receptor beta chain originates from a study of shared clonotypes between healthy human individuals (dated by TCRdb to about 2020). With regard to the full study: The cohort comprised a couple of women and a few men aged 18 to 49 years. To estimate repertoire size and how much clonotypes are shared between individuals, the study performed deep sequencing of blood TCR repertoires from roughly five healthy adults. Libraries were prepared and TCR repertoires were sequenced by different laboratories using diverse techniques, in order to increase sequencing depth and limit assay-specific biases. Each donor's leukapheresis produced roughly between roughly 0.85 and 10 billion PBMCs. Results the study describes overall, beyond this receptor: Sampling was restricted to blood, and TCR repertoires in tissues likely differ from the TCR repertoires found in blood. Pairwise subsampling indicated that sequencing depth was expected to affect the degree of clonotype sharing among donors. Because the study included only a small number of donors, the genetic and exposure-history diversity represented was limited.

Healthy HIV-negative adults with no recently reported acute infections or vaccinations were included as donors. Only Caucasian adults living in Nashville, Tennessee, USA were represented among the donors. For unsorted samples, some 90 million PBMCs were counted and genomic DNA was extracted with the QIAamp DNA Blood Mini kit. After blood collection by leukapheresis, PBMCs were isolated using Ficoll-Histopaque density gradient centrifugation and then cryopreserved in the vapor phase of liquid nitrogen. Using the deep immunoSEQ assay, TCR CDR3 regions were amplified from genomic DNA by multiplex PCR. For each cell subset, the extracted genomic DNA was distributed evenly across all wells of several immunoSEQ 96-well plates, and each plate served as one replicate. For unsorted PBMC, approximately 290 ng of genomic DNA, equivalent to around 30,000 T cell genomes, went into each replicate PCR. Unsorted PBMC genomic DNA was sequenced across ten immunoSEQ deep assay plates. Purified libraries were measured with a Qubit 3.0 fluorometer, size-checked on a Bioanalyzer 2100, and measured again with the KAPA Library Quantification kit. Every immunoSEQ 96-well plate was sequenced on a dedicated single-read 150-cycle Illumina NextSeq 550 flow cell. For the original study's pipeline: Because only junctional sequences without quality scores were contained in the immunoSEQ output, filtering matching that applied to full-length reads could not be performed. Sequences were annotated with PyIR, a Python wrapper for IgBLAST v1.9, using IMGT germline references to assign V/J genes and CDR3. Reads were removed for weak V/J assignments (E-value above 1e-6), missing CDR3, stop codons, out-of-frame junctions, or ambiguous translated residues. V3J clonotypes were defined as sequences sharing the same inferred V gene, J gene, and CDR3 amino acid sequence. Percentage overlap between repertoires was computed as shared unique clonotypes divided by the size of the smaller repertoire. RTK rarefaction, the Chao1 estimator, and Recon v2.1 estimates of unobserved clonotypes were used to assess repertoire richness. Entries here come from immuneACCESS through TCRdb and include only in-frame sequences with V and J called. Some clones fail to appear in such tables; in the studies checked, an unresolved V gene covers under half of the shortfall, and the cause of the remainder is unknown. D and trimming were read from the DNA, whereas the V and J calls and clone size are those reported in that table. This sample lists fewer than 550,000 clones; about three quarters were detected once. The ten largest clones capture about an eighth of the sample.

Comment on this clone: Its antigen is unknown. Within one base of it there is no much larger clone, and no base qualities were kept.

The CDR3 starts with the cysteine, ends with the phenylalanine, and has 13 residues. Only CDR3 DNA is held: 39 bases, read in frame from base 1. Per the germline V gene, SNHLY is the CDR1 and FYNNEI is the CDR2. The chain links TRBV2 with TRBJ2-5; the D segment could be TRBD1, given 5 matching bases. The tail of the sequence fits TRBJ2-7 better, so the J call may be wrong. Specimen: PBMCs. The receptor's source is a woman in her thirties or forties in good health. Some clones in this sample may be carry-over from other donors' samples. The CDR3 is CASNGQVGYEQYF. The sequence in DNA is TGTGCCAGCAATGGACAAGTCGGATACGAGCAGTACTTC.